One and the same sample provided the 30 T cell receptor beta chains below, sequenced in a study of response to subunit inactivated influenza vaccine. TCRdb analysed the RT-PCR reads with MiXCR anew, one entry per CDR3 protein. The sample includes under 850,000 distinct CDR3 sequences, approximately 17% of them seen just once. Source: PBMCs from blood, taken 4 to 6 days after vaccination. The receptors were gathered from a man in his forties or fifties who received an inactivated influenza vaccine.

J is TRBJ2-7 and V is TRBV20-1, with 8 bases matching TRBD2. V was pared by 1 base and J by 4 bases, with 6 bases of the junction left unmatched. The germline gives CDR1 DFQATT, CDR2 SNEGSKA (reference sequence). This CDR3 region has 14 residues. The CDR3 is CSARVGGRLYEQYF. Written as DNA, the CDR3 is TGCAGTGCTAGAGTGGGCGGGAGGTTATACGAGCAGTACTTC.

CDR3 sequence (DNA): TGTGCCAGCAGCCAGGGGATGCGGACTGAAGCTTTCTTT. Protein sequence: CASSQGMRTEAFF. V usage is TRBV6-2 or TRBV6-3 and J usage is TRBJ1-1; possible D gene TRBD1, 6 bases. Trimming left V 6 bases short and J 5 bases short, with 13 bases between. The CDR3 loop spans 13 amino acids. Germline V gene lookup returns CDR1 MNHEY and CDR2 SVGEGT.

This clonotype was seen at least ten times. The gene calls are TRBV12-3 or TRBV12-4 and TRBJ2-7, with D uncertain. This CDR3 has 14 residues. V lost 0 bases to trimming and J lost 3 bases, with 9 bases between them. CDR3 residues: CASSLAGPDYEQYF. CDR3 nucleotide sequence: TGTGCCAGCAGTTTAGCAGGGCCGGACTACGAGCAGTACTTC.

The chain links TRBV7-9 to TRBJ2-3; possibly TRBD2 for D (5 bases). CDR1 is SEHNR and CDR2 is FQNEAQ in the germline V gene (reference sequence). The CDR3 consists of 12 residues. V was trimmed by 5 bases and J by 6 bases, leaving 9 bases between them. The CDR3: CASSRVADTQYF. CDR3 coding DNA: TGTGCCAGCAGCCGGGTAGCGGATACGCAGTATTTT.

In its sample, this clonotype was seen many times. The chain links TRBV28 to TRBJ2-7, with D unclear. V shed 6 bases and J shed 1 base, with 13 bases lying between them. From germline, CDR1 is MDHEN and CDR2 SYDVKM. This CDR3 contains 14 residues. In DNA, the CDR3 is TGTGCCAGCAGACACTGGACGGATTCCTACGAGCAGTACTTC. It yields the protein CASRHWTDSYEQYF.

At least ten counts were recorded for this clonotype. The J gene is TRBJ2-1, the V gene TRBV6-5; 14 bases are shared with TRBD2. The CDR3 has 16 amino acids. J was trimmed by 9 bases and V by 2 bases; bases with no gene match: 6. CDR1 is MNHEY and CDR2 is SVGAGI in the germline V gene. For the CDR3, the DNA is TGTGCCAGCAGTTACCGGGGGACTAGCGGGAGAGCTGAGCAGTTCTTC. Translated, it gives CASSYRGTSGRAEQFF.

This clonotype appeared a few times. This chain links TRBV24-1 with TRBJ2-7; TRBD1 aligns across 7 bases. The V gene end was trimmed by 4 bases and the J gene end by 5 bases; junction bases not matched to a gene: 10. This CDR3 comprises 15 residues. Germline CDR1 is KGHDR and CDR2 is SFDVKD. CDR3 region: CATSEGDSGFHEQYF. CDR3 in DNA: TGTGCCACCAGTGAGGGGGACAGCGGATTCCACGAGCAGTACTTC.

This chain joins TRBV5-1 and TRBJ2-4, with 11 nucleotides matching TRBD2. Germline lookup yields CDR1 SGHRS and CDR2 YFSETQ. The ends lost 1 base at V and 0 bases at J; junction bases unmatched: 6. This CDR3 is built from 18 residues. The CDR3 sequence: CASSLPLAGDLAKNIQYF. As DNA, the CDR3 is TGCGCCAGCAGCTTGCCACTAGCGGGAGACTTAGCCAAAAACATTCAGTACTTC.

This clonotype has just a few counts. The chain combines TRBV20-1 with TRBJ1-2, with 7 bases identical to TRBD1. The CDR3 spans 14 residues. J lost 4 bases, V lost 1 base, and 6 bases had no gene match. The V gene's germline CDR1 is DFQATT and CDR2 SNEGSKA (reference sequence). CDR3 residues: CSARATGISYGYTF. In DNA, the CDR3 is TGCAGTGCTAGAGCGACAGGGATTAGCTATGGCTACACCTTC.

This clonotype was seen more than once but under ten times. The chain recombines TRBV7-2 with TRBJ1-3; D is undetermined. V lost 6 bases and J lost 4, with 16 bases in between. Germline V gives CDR1 SGHTA, CDR2 FQGNSA. The CDR3 loop spans 15 amino acids. CDR3 loop: CASSHPPGLGNTIYF. Written as DNA, the CDR3 is TGTGCCAGCAGTCACCCCCCCGGGCTAGGAAACACCATATATTTT.

This clonotype was counted a few times. This rearrangement joins TRBV7-9 to TRBJ2-1; D may correspond to TRBD1 or TRBD2 (6 bases each). The CDR3 length is 12 residues. Germline-derived CDR1 and CDR2 are SEHNR and FQNEAQ (reference sequence). Trimming removed 10 bases at V and 7 bases at J, with 14 bases between. CDR3 in DNA: TGTGCCACCGATAGGGGGGCGAATGAGCAGTTCTTC. Protein sequence: CATDRGANEQFF.

The chain joins TRBV10-3 to TRBJ2-7, with 7 positions matching TRBD1. J was trimmed by 2 bases and V by 0 bases; bases with no gene match: 4. Looked up from germline, CDR1 is ENHRY and CDR2 is SYGVKD. The CDR3 runs to 15 residues. This chain's CDR3 is CAISESGQAAYEQYF. The CDR3 DNA follows: TGTGCCATCAGTGAGTCCGGACAGGCCGCCTACGAGCAGTACTTC.

This clonotype was recorded at least ten times. The chain links TRBV5-1 to TRBJ2-5, with TRBD1 as a possible D gene (5 bases). Trimming took 4 bases from V and 5 from J, leaving 21 bases between them. Germline values: CDR1 SGHRS, CDR2 YFSETQ. The CDR3 consists of 16 residues. The CDR3 DNA reads TGCGCCAGCAGCATAACTATAGACAGTAAGCAGGAGACCCAGTACTTC. Its protein product is CASSITIDSKQETQYF.

This clonotype came up a few times. V and J are TRBV2 and TRBJ2-2, with unresolved D. Germline CDR1 and CDR2: SNHLY and FYNNEI. Between the trimmed V and J ends, which lost 5 bases and 6 bases, there was a span of 10 bases. The CDR3 covers 13 residues. CDR3 loop: CASSQVGAGELFF. CDR3 bases: TGTGCCAGCAGTCAGGTTGGGGCCGGGGAGCTGTTTTTT.

The V gene is TRBV20-1, the J gene TRBJ1-6, with D maybe TRBD1 (6 bases). The germline CDR1 and CDR2 sequences are DFQATT and SNEGSKA (reference sequence). The V end lost 2 bases, the J end lost 6 bases, and 11 bases lay between the germline ends. CDR3 size: 14 residues. The CDR3 sequence is CSARPYRVNSPLHF. The CDR3 DNA sequence: TGCAGTGCTAGACCCTACAGGGTTAATTCACCCCTCCACTTT.

Concerning this clonotype: This may be a read error: a much more frequent sequence differs by one nucleotide. V is TRBV6-2 or TRBV6-3 and J is TRBJ2-6; D not certain. This CDR3 spans 13 amino acids. The ends were cut back, 2 bases at V and 3 bases at J, with 2 bases in the middle. The V gene's germline CDR1 is MNHEY and CDR2 SVGEGT. The CDR3 loop reads CASSYVGANVLTF. The CDR3 DNA is TGTGCCAGCAGTTACGTTGGGGCCAACGTCCTGACTTTC.

The CDR3 loop is CASSHLSSETQYF. Written as DNA, the CDR3 is TGTGCCAGCTCACATCTATCCTCGGAGACCCAGTACTTC. This chain connects TRBV18 to TRBJ2-5; D not resolved. The CDR3 consists of 13 residues. Trimming removed 4 bases from V and 5 bases from J, with 11 bases in between. Per germline, CDR1 KGHSH and CDR2 LQKENI.

The genes are TRBV20-1 and TRBJ1-5; no definite D call. Germline V gene lookup returns CDR1 DFQATT and CDR2 SNEGSKA (reference sequence). The V end lost 3 bases, the J end lost 9 bases, and 18 bases lay between the germline ends. The CDR3 runs to 14 residues. CDR3 bases: TGCAGTGCTAGGCGACTGGCCGCCTTTGGGCCCCAGCATTTT. Encoded protein: CSARRLAAFGPQHF.

The J gene is TRBJ2-3, the V gene TRBV20-1; D perhaps matches TRBD2 (5 bases). Germline V CDR1 and CDR2: DFQATT, SNEGSKA (reference sequence). The CDR3 has 15 residues. V shed 1 base and J shed 0 bases, with 11 bases lying between them. CDR3 nucleotides: TGCAGTGCTAGAGTCCCGGCGGGCAGCACAGATACGCAGTATTTT. Translation: CSARVPAGSTDTQYF.

This clonotype was detected ten times or more. The rearrangement uses TRBV20-1 and TRBJ2-7; TRBD2 is a possible D gene (6 bases). The CDR3 runs 12 residues. From germline, CDR1 is DFQATT and CDR2 SNEGSKA (reference sequence). The V gene lost 3 bases and the J gene lost 5 bases, with 11 bases spanning the gap. The CDR3 protein is CSASRETHEQYF. CDR3 DNA sequence: TGCAGTGCTAGCCGGGAGACCCACGAGCAGTACTTC.

The genes are TRBV5-1 and TRBJ1-2; 9 bases align to TRBD1. Unmatched junction bases numbered 5, after V lost 4 bases and J lost 4 bases. CDR1 is SGHRS, CDR2 YFSETQ, per germline. CDR3 length: 14 amino acids. The CDR3 region is CASSTGTGLYGYTF. CDR3 in DNA: TGCGCCAGCAGCACAGGGACAGGGCTCTATGGCTACACCTTC.

Notes on this clonotype: A read error may be the cause here, since a much bigger clone is one base away. The chain couples TRBV20-1 to TRBJ1-4, with D maybe TRBD1 (6 bases). There are 13 residues in the CDR3. CDR1 and CDR2 (germline): DFQATT, SNEGSKA (reference sequence). CDR3 region: CCVYRETNEKLFF. The DNA of the CDR3 is TGCTGTGTCTACAGGGAAACTAATGAAAAACTGTTTTTT.

V and J are TRBV20-1 and TRBJ2-5; D perhaps matches TRBD2 (5 bases). V was cut by 6 bases and J by 9 bases, with 14 bases left in between. The CDR3 has 11 amino acids. Germline V lookup: CDR1 DFQATT, CDR2 SNEGSKA (reference sequence). The CDR3 DNA reads as TGCAGTGCCCCTGGAGGAGACTCCCAGTACTTC. Translation: CSAPGGDSQYF.

The CDR3 nucleotides read TGCGCCAGCAGCCAATCAGGGACCCTCAATGAGCAGTTCTTC. This gives the protein CASSQSGTLNEQFF. The chain employs TRBV4-3 and TRBJ2-1; perhaps D is TRBD1 or TRBD2 (5 bases each). The germline CDR1 and CDR2 sequences are LGHNA and YSLEER. This CDR3 region has 14 residues. The ends were cut back, 2 bases at V and 6 bases at J, with 11 bases in the middle.

The sample holds a few counts of this clonotype. The chain carries TRBV18 and TRBJ2-5, with 9 nucleotides matching TRBD2. This CDR3 spans 16 amino acids. The germline CDR1 and CDR2 sequences are KGHSH and LQKENI. V lost 6 bases and J lost 0; bases outside the gene matches: 8. CDR3 sequence: CASSPFIAGDQETQYF. CDR3 in DNA: TGTGCCAGCTCTCCTTTTATAGCGGGGGACCAAGAGACCCAGTACTTC.

This clonotype occurred a few times. The rearrangement joins TRBV7-2 to TRBJ2-5, with D unclear. This CDR3 comprises 13 residues. Trimming cost V 5 bases and J 2 bases, with 9 bases left between them. Germline-derived CDR1 and CDR2 are SGHTA and FQGNSA. CDR3 in DNA: TGTGCCAGCAGCGCACGCCTACAAGAGACCCAGTACTTC. It encodes CASSARLQETQYF.

The chain combines TRBV6-2 or TRBV6-3 with TRBJ1-2; D is ambiguous. CDR3 size: 14 residues. Germline V gene data show CDR1 as MNHEY and CDR2 as SVGEGT. V shed 0 bases and J shed 8 bases, with 13 bases lying between them. The CDR3 loop reads CASSYSPSTTGYTF. CDR3 sequence (DNA): TGTGCCAGCAGTTACTCCCCCTCTACTACGGGCTACACCTTC.

This clonotype was recorded many times. This rearrangement joins TRBV6-5 to TRBJ2-7; 7 positions match TRBD1. In germline, CDR1 is MNHEY, CDR2 SVGAGI. Losses at the gene ends were 7 bases for V and 3 bases for J; bases not matched to a gene: 3. CDR3 length: 12 amino acids. Written as DNA, the CDR3 is TGTGCCAGCAAGCGACAGGGCTACGAGCAGTACTTC. Translating it yields CASKRQGYEQYF.

This clonotype has ten or more counts. This chain links TRBV4-3 with TRBJ2-7; the D gene is possibly TRBD1 (6 bases). The CDR3 is 12 residues long. V lost 4 bases to trimming and J lost 6 bases, with 10 bases between them. CDR1 is LGHNA and CDR2 is YSLEER in the germline V gene. CDR3 DNA sequence: TGCGCCAGCAGCCCCCTAGGGGGCGAGCAGTACTTC. It specifies CASSPLGGEQYF.

The chain uses TRBV20-1 and TRBJ2-5; no definite D call. Between the trimmed V and J ends, which lost 2 bases and 5 bases, there was a span of 15 bases. This CDR3 spans 14 amino acids. Germline V CDR1 and CDR2: DFQATT, SNEGSKA (reference sequence). The CDR3 protein is CSARSPISYETQYF. The CDR3 coding sequence is TGCAGTGCTAGAAGTCCGATTAGCTACGAGACCCAGTACTTC.